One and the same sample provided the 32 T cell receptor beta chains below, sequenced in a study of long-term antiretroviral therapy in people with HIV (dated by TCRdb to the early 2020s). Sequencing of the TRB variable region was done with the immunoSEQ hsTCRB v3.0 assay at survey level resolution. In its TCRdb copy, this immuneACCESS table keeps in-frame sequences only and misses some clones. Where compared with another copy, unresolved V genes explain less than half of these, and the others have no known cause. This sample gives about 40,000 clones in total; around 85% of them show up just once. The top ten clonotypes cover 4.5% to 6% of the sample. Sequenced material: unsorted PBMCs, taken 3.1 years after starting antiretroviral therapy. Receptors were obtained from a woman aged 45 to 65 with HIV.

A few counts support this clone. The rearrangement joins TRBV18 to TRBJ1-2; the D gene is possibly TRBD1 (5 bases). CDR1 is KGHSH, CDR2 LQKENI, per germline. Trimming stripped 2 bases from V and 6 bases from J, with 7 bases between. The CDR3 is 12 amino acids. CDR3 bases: TGTGCCAGCTCACCAAGGGGAGATGGCTACACCTTC. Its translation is CASSPRGDGYTF.

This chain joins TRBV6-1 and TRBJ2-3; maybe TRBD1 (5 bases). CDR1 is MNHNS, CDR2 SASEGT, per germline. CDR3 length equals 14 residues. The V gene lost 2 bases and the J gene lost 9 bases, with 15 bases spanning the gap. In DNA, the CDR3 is TGTGCCAGCAGTGAATACGAGACAGTTAAGACGCAGTATTTT. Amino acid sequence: CASSEYETVKTQYF.

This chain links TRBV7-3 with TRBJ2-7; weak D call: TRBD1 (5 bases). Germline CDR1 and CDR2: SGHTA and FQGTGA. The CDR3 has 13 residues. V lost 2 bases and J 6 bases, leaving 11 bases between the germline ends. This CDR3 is CASSLSGSAEQYF. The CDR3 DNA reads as TGTGCCAGCAGCTTATCAGGGTCCGCCGAGCAGTACTTC.

CDR3 DNA sequence: TGTGCCAGCAGTGCAACCCAGGGGACAGGGCGGACCGGGGAGCTGTTTTTT. It translates to CASSATQGTGRTGELFF. The gene calls are TRBV25-1 and TRBJ2-2; TRBD1 aligns across 9 bases. J was trimmed by 5 bases and V by 4 bases; bases with no gene match: 11. This CDR3 region has 17 residues. The germline V gene encodes CDR1 MGHDK and CDR2 SYGVNS.

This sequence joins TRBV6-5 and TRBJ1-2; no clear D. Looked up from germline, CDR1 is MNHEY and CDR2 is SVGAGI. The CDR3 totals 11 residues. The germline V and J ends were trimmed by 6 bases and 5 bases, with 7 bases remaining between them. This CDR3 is CASRQLYGYTF. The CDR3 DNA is TGTGCCAGCAGACAGCTGTATGGCTACACCTTC.

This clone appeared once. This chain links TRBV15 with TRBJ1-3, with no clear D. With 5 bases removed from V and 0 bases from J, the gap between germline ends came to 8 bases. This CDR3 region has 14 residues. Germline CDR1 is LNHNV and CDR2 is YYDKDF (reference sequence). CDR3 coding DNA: TGTGCCACCAGCGAGGTTCGCTCTGGAAACACCATATATTTT. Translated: CATSEVRSGNTIYF.

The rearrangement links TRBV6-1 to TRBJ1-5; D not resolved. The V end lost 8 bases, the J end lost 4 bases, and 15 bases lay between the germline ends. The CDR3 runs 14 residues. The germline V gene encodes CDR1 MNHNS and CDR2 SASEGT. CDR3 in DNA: TGTGCCAGCGAGGACCGAATCCGGAATCAGCCCCAGCATTTT. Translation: CASEDRIRNQPQHF.

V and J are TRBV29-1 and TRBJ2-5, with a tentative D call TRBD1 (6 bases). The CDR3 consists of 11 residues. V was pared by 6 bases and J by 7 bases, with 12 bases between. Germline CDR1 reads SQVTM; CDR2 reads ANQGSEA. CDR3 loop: CSVGQGWTQYF. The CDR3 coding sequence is TGCAGCGTGGGCCAGGGGTGGACCCAGTACTTC. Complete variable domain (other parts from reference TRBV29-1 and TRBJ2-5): SAVISQKPSRDICQRGTSLTIQCQVDSQVTMMFWYRQQPGQSLTLIATANQGSEATYESGFVIDKFPISRPNLTFSTLTVSNMSPEDSSIYLCSVGQGWTQYFGPGTRLLVL.

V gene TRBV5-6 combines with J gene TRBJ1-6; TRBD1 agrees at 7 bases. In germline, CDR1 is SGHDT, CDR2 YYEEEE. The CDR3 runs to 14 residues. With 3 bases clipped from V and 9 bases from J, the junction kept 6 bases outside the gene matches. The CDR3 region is CASSSRTGLSPLHF. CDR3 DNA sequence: TGTGCCAGCAGCTCCCGGACAGGCCTTTCACCCCTCCACTTT.

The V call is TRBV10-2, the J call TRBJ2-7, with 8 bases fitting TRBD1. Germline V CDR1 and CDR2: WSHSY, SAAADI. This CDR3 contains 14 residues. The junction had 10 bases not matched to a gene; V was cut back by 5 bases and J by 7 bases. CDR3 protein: CASSSRTGKEEQYF. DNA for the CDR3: TGCGCCAGCAGTTCCCGGACAGGGAAAGAAGAGCAGTACTTC.

For the CDR3, the DNA is TGTGCCAGCACCCGAAATGGAGGGGTCAGCTATGGCTACACCTTC. Residues: CASTRNGGVSYGYTF. The chain employs TRBV2 and TRBJ1-2, with TRBD1 as a possible D gene (5 bases). This CDR3 contains 15 residues. The germline CDR1 and CDR2 sequences are SNHLY and FYNNEI. V lost 7 bases to trimming and J lost 4 bases, with 19 bases between them.

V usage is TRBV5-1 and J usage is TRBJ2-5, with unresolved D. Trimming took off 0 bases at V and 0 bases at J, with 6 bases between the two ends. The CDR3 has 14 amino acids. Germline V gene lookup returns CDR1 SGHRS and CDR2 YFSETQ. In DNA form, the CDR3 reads TGCGCCAGCAGCTTGGGGGGTAACCAAGAGACCCAGTACTTC. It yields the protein CASSLGGNQETQYF. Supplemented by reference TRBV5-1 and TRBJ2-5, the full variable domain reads KAGVTQTPRYLIKTRGQQVTLSCSPISGHRSVSWYQQTPGQGLQFLFEYFSETQRNKGNFPGRFSGRQFSNSRSEMNVSTLELGDSALYLCASSLGGNQETQYFGPGTRLLVL.

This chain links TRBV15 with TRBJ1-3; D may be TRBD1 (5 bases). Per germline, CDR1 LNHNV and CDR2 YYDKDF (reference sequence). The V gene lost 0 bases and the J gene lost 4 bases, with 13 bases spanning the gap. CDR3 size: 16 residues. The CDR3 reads CATSRDRGPVGNTIYF. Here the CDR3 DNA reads TGTGCCACCAGCAGAGATCGGGGACCTGTAGGAAACACCATATATTTT.

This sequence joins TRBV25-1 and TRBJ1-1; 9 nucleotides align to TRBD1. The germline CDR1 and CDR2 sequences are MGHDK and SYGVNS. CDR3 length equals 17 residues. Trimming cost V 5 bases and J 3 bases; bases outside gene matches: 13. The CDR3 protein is CASSPRTGEIWHTEAFF. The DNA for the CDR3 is TGTGCCAGCAGTCCCCGGACAGGGGAGATTTGGCACACTGAAGCTTTCTTT.

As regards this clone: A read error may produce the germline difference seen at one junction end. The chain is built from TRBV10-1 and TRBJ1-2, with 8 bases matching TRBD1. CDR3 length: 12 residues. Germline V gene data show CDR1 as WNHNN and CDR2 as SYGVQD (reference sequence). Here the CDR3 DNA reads TGCGCCAGCAGTAGCGGGACAGGCCGAATGCCCTTC. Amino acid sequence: CASSSGTGRMPF.

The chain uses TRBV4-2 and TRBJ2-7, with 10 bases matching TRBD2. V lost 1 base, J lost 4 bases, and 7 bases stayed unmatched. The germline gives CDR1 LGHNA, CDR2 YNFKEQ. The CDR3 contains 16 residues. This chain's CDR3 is CASSQVLGLADYEQYF. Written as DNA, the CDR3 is TGTGCCAGCAGCCAAGTCTTAGGACTAGCGGATTACGAGCAGTACTTC.

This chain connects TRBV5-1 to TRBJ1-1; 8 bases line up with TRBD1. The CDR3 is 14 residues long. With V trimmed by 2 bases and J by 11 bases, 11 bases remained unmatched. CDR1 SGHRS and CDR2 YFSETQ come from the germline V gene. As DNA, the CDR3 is TGCGCCAGCAGCTTCGTGGTTCGGGGACAGGAGGCTTTCTTT. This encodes CASSFVVRGQEAFF.

The CDR3 DNA follows: TGTGCCAGCAGTGGAGACAGGGGCTACGAGCAGTACTTC. Amino acid sequence: CASSGDRGYEQYF. The J gene is TRBJ2-7, the V gene TRBV6-1, with 8 bases that match TRBD1. Unmatched junction bases numbered 2, after V lost 4 bases and J lost 3 bases. This CDR3 spans 13 amino acids. CDR1 and CDR2 from the germline V gene are MNHNS and SASEGT.

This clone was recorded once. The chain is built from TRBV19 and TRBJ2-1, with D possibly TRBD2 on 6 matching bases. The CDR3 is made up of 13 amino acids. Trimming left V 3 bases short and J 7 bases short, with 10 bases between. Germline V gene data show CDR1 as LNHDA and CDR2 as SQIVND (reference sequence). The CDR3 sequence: CASSMEGLNEQFF. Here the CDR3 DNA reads TGTGCCAGTAGTATGGAGGGGTTGAATGAGCAGTTCTTC.

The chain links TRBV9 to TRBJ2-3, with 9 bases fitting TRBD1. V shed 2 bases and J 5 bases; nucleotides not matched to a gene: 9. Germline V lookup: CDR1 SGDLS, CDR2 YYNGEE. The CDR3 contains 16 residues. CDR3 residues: CASSVRDRARGDTQYF. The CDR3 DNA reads TGTGCCAGCAGCGTCCGGGACAGGGCGCGGGGAGATACGCAGTATTTT.

DNA for the CDR3: TGTGCCAGCAGCTTAGGCCATGACCTCCTTACGGGGTATGGCTACACCTTC. Protein: CASSLGHDLLTGYGYTF. The chain carries TRBV13 and TRBJ1-2; D unclear. The germline V and J ends were trimmed by 0 bases and 5 bases, with 19 bases remaining between them. Per germline, CDR1 PRHDT and CDR2 FYEKMQ (reference sequence). This CDR3 has 17 amino acids.

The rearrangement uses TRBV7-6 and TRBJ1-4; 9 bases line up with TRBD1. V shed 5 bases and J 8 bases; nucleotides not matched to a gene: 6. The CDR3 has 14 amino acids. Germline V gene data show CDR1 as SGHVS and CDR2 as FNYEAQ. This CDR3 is CASSSRDRDEKLFF. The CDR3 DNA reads TGTGCCAGCAGCAGCCGGGACAGGGACGAAAAACTGTTTTTT.

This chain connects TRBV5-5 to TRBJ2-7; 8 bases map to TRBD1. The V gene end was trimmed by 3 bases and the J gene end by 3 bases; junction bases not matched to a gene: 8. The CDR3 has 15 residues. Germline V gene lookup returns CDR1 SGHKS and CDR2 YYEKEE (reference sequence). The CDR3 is CASSYGQGSFYEQYF. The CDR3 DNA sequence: TGTGCCAGCAGCTACGGACAGGGCAGCTTCTACGAGCAGTACTTC.

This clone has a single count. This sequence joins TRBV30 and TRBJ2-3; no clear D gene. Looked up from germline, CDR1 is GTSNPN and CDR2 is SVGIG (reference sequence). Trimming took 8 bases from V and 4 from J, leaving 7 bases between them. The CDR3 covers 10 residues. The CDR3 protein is CATYSDTQYF. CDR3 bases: TGTGCCACCTATTCAGATACGCAGTATTTT. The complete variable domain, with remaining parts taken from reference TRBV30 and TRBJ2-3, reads SQTIHQWPATLVQPVGSPLSLECTVEGTSNPNLYWYRQAAGRGLQLLFYSVGIGQISSEVPQNLSASRPQDRQFILSSKKLLLSDSGFYLCATYSDTQYFGPGTRLTVL.

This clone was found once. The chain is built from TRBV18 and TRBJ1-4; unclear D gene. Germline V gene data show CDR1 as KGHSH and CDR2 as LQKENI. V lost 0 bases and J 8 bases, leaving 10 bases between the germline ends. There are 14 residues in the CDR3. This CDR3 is CASSPPPPGEKLFF. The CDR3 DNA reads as TGTGCCAGCTCACCACCGCCGCCGGGGGAAAAACTGTTTTTT.

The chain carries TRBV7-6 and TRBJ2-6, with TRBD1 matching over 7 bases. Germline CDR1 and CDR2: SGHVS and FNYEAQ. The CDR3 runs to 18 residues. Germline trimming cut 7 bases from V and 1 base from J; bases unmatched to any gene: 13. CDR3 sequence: CASNPLDRIYSGANVLTF. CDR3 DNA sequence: TGTGCCAGCAACCCCCTGGACAGGATCTATTCTGGGGCCAACGTCCTGACTTTC.

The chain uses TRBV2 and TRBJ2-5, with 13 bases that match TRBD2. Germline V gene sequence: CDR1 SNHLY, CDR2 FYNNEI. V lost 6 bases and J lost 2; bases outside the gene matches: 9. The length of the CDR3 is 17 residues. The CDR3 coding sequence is TGTGCCAGCAGAGGACTTGGACTAGCGGGGGCTCAAGAGACCCAGTACTTC. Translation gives CASRGLGLAGAQETQYF.

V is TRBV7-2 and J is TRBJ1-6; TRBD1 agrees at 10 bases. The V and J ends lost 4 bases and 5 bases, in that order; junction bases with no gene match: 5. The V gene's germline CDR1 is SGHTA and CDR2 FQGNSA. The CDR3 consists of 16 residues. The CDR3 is CASSWGTGEDNSPLHF. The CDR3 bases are TGTGCCAGCAGCTGGGGGACAGGGGAAGATAATTCACCCCTCCACTTT.

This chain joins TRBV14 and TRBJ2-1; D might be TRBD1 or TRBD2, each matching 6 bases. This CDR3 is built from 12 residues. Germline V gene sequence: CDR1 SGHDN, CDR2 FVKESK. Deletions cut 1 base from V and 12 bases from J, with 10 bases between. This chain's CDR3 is CASSQGGASQFF. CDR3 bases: TGTGCCAGCAGCCAAGGGGGGGCGTCGCAGTTCTTC.

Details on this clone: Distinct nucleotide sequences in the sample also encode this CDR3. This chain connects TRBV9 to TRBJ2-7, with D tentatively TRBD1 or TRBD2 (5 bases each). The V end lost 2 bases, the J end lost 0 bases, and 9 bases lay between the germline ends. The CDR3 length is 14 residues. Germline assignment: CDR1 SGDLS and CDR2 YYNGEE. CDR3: CASSVGTTSYEQYF. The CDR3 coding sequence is TGTGCCAGCAGCGTCGGGACCACCTCCTACGAGCAGTACTTC.

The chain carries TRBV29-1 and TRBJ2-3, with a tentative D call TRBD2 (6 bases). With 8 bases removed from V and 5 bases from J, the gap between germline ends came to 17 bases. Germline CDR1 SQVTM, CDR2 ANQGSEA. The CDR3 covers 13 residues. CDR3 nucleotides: TGCAGCTCCGGGACTCCCGAGGGAGATACGCAGTATTTT. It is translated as CSSGTPEGDTQYF.

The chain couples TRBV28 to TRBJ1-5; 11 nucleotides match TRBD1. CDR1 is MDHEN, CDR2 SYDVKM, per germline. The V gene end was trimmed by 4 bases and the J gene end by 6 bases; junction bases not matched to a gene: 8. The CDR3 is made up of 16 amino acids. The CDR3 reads CASSYPGGTGGQPQHF. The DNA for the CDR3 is TGTGCCAGCAGTTACCCCGGCGGGACAGGGGGTCAGCCCCAGCATTTT.